The 22 T cell receptor beta chains listed next were all sequenced from one sample in a study of PD-1 blockade in classical Hodgkin lymphoma. This sample's time point: newly diagnosed, previously untreated cHL patient sample. Sequencing was performed with immunoSEQ multiplex PCR; in TCRdb, only in-frame clones are kept and a portion is missing. The sample has around 27,000 clones; more than 85% are singletons. The sequencing sample was made of peripheral blood mononuclear cells (PBMCs). All receptors come from a human donor with classical Hodgkin lymphoma.

The chain employs TRBV19 and TRBJ1-2, with TRBD1 identical over 10 bases. Germline V lookup: CDR1 LNHDA, CDR2 SQIVND (reference sequence). The junction had 8 bases not matched to a gene; V was cut back by 5 bases and J by 8 bases. CDR3 length: 14 residues. This chain's CDR3 is CASSGTGATRGYTF. The CDR3 DNA sequence: TGTGCCAGTAGTGGGACAGGGGCCACTCGCGGCTACACCTTC. The full variable domain, rest sourced from reference TRBV19 and TRBJ1-2, is DGGITQSPKYLFRKEGQNVTLSCEQNLNHDAMYWYRQDPGQGLRLIYYSQIVNDFQKGDIAEGYSVSREKKESFPLTVTSAQKNPTAFYLCASSGTGATRGYTFGSGTRLTVV.

This chain's CDR3 is CASSSPGQSGGGELFF. CDR3 DNA sequence: TGTGCCAGCAGTTCTCCGGGCCAATCGGGAGGCGGGGAGCTGTTTTTT. The chain combines TRBV28 with TRBJ2-2, with 7 bases lining up with TRBD2. Per the germline V gene, CDR1 is MDHEN and CDR2 is SYDVKM. The CDR3 consists of 16 residues. The J segment lost 7 bases and the V segment lost 4 bases, leaving 12 bases of the junction unmatched.

This clone was seen more than once but under ten times. This rearrangement joins TRBV27 to TRBJ2-3; D is undetermined. In germline, CDR1 is MNHEY, CDR2 SMNVEV (reference sequence). Trimming took 5 bases from V and 0 from J, leaving 15 bases between them. CDR3 length: 16 residues. CDR3 sequence: CASSRNWALSTDTQYF. DNA for the CDR3: TGTGCCAGCAGTCGCAACTGGGCGCTTAGCACAGATACGCAGTATTTT.

V is TRBV30 and J is TRBJ1-1, with D unresolved. Trimming removed 0 bases at V and 6 bases at J, with 17 bases between. This CDR3 contains 15 residues. CDR1 and CDR2 (germline): GTSNPN, SVGIG (reference sequence). The CDR3 region has the DNA TGTGCCTGGAGTGTACAGCTCCTAGGTCGAGCTGAAGCTTTCTTT. As protein: CAWSVQLLGRAEAFF. Supplemented by reference TRBV30 and TRBJ1-1, the full variable domain reads SQTIHQWPATLVQPVGSPLSLECTVEGTSNPNLYWYRQAAGRGLQLLFYSVGIGQISSEVPQNLSASRPQDRQFILSSKKLLLSDSGFYLCAWSVQLLGRAEAFFGQGTRLTVV.

The chain couples TRBV10-3 to TRBJ2-7; D may be TRBD2 (5 bases). Germline V gene data show CDR1 as ENHRY and CDR2 as SYGVKD. The V and J ends lost 1 base and 1 base respectively, with 17 bases between them. The CDR3 loop spans 17 amino acids. The CDR3 region has the DNA TGTGCCATCAGTGAGTTCCATGGAGCGGCTACATCCTACGAGCAGTACTTC. As protein: CAISEFHGAATSYEQYF.

The CDR3 loop reads CAVAEGAMGTDTQYF. The CDR3, as DNA: TGTGCTGTGGCGGAGGGGGCGATGGGCACAGATACGCAGTATTTT. V usage is TRBV7-8 and J usage is TRBJ2-3; TRBD1 might be the D (7 bases). This CDR3 region has 15 residues. The V gene's germline CDR1 is SGHVS and CDR2 FQNEAQ.

CDR3 DNA: TGTGCCAGCAGCTTAGAGGGATCTAGGGGGAGAGAGACCCAGTACTTC. The encoded protein is CASSLEGSRGRETQYF. The chain couples TRBV7-9 to TRBJ2-5; the D gene is possibly TRBD1 (6 bases). The CDR3 covers 16 residues. The V gene's germline CDR1 is SEHNR and CDR2 FQNEAQ (reference sequence). V lost 1 base, J lost 4 bases, and 16 bases lay in between. Drawing the rest from reference TRBV7-9 and TRBJ2-5, the complete variable domain is DTGVSQNPRHKITKRGQNVTFRCDPISEHNRLYWYRQTLGQGPEFLTYFQNEAQLEKSRLLSDRFSAERPKGSFSTLEIQRTEQGDSAMYLCASSLEGSRGRETQYFGPGTRLLVL.

This chain joins TRBV10-3 and TRBJ2-3; 8 bases are a match to TRBD2. With V trimmed by 10 bases and J by 3 bases, 6 bases remained unmatched. Germline loops: CDR1 ENHRY, CDR2 SYGVKD. This CDR3 is built from 13 residues. CDR3: CATTSAGTDTQYF. CDR3 in DNA: TGTGCCACGACTAGCGCGGGAACAGATACGCAGTATTTT.

This rearrangement joins TRBV4-1 to TRBJ1-1; D is unresolved. CDR1 MGHRA and CDR2 YSYEKL come from the germline V gene. The CDR3 covers 13 residues. V was clipped by 1 base and J by 1 base, with 4 bases between them. CDR3: CASSQGGNTEAFF. CDR3 nucleotide sequence: TGCGCCAGCAGCCAAGGGGGGAACACTGAAGCTTTCTTT.

The rearrangement links TRBV30 to TRBJ2-3; D remains unclear. V lost 0 bases and J 3 bases, leaving 7 bases between the germline ends. Per the germline V gene, CDR1 is GTSNPN and CDR2 is SVGIG (reference sequence). The CDR3 has 13 residues. CDR3 protein: CAWSVGRTDTQYF. The CDR3 DNA reads as TGTGCCTGGAGTGTCGGACGGACAGATACGCAGTATTTT.

The J gene is TRBJ2-2, the V gene TRBV5-1; D may be TRBD1 or TRBD2 (6 bases each). Germline V gene sequence: CDR1 SGHRS, CDR2 YFSETQ. With 3 bases removed from V and 3 bases from J, the gap between germline ends came to 12 bases. CDR3 size: 15 residues. CDR3 sequence (DNA): TGCGCCAGCAGCTCCGGGGGCTCATACACCGGGGAGCTGTTTTTT. Amino acids: CASSSGGSYTGELFF. Complete variable domain (other parts from reference TRBV5-1 and TRBJ2-2): KAGVTQTPRYLIKTRGQQVTLSCSPISGHRSVSWYQQTPGQGLQFLFEYFSETQRNKGNFPGRFSGRQFSNSRSEMNVSTLELGDSALYLCASSSGGSYTGELFFGEGSRLTVL.

There are a few counts of this clone. The chain carries TRBV7-2 and TRBJ1-1; D remains unclear. This CDR3 region has 12 residues. Germline V CDR1 and CDR2: SGHTA, FQGNSA. Trimming pared 2 bases from V and 2 bases from J, leaving 3 bases between. The DNA for the CDR3 is TGTGCCAGCAGCTTACAAAACACTGAAGCTTTCTTT. Encoded protein: CASSLQNTEAFF.

The J gene is TRBJ2-5, the V gene TRBV7-9; D perhaps matches TRBD1 (6 bases). Trimming took 1 base from V and 5 from J, leaving 8 bases between them. Germline CDR1 is SEHNR and CDR2 is FQNEAQ (reference sequence). The CDR3 consists of 13 residues. CDR3 amino acids: CASSLDRAETQYF. The DNA of the CDR3 is TGTGCCAGCAGCTTAGACAGGGCGGAGACCCAGTACTTC.

V is TRBV7-2 and J is TRBJ1-1; D ambiguous. In germline, CDR1 is SGHTA, CDR2 FQGNSA. The CDR3 is 15 amino acids. The germline V and J ends were trimmed by 2 bases and 5 bases, with 15 bases remaining between them. The CDR3 reads CASSLFRSFGTEAFF. Written as DNA, the CDR3 is TGTGCCAGCAGCTTATTTCGGAGTTTCGGAACTGAAGCTTTCTTT.

This chain joins TRBV10-2 and TRBJ2-7; 7 positions agree with TRBD2. This CDR3 has 15 amino acids. After removal of 5 bases from V and 4 bases from J, the junction contained 11 bases not matched to a gene. CDR1 and CDR2 (germline): WSHSY, SAAADI. The CDR3 DNA reads TGCGCCAGCAGTTTAGCGGGTCTGAGGATATACGAGCAGTACTTC. Translating it yields CASSLAGLRIYEQYF.

The chain uses TRBV27 and TRBJ2-1; D is unresolved. CDR3 length equals 11 residues. Germline CDR1 reads MNHEY; CDR2 reads SMNVEV (reference sequence). The ends were cut back, 3 bases at V and 13 bases at J, with 10 bases in the middle. DNA for the CDR3: TGTGCCAGCAGTTTTGGCAGCTTACAGTTCTTC. Protein sequence: CASSFGSLQFF.

The chain joins TRBV6-5 to TRBJ2-7, with TRBD2 identical over 8 bases. In germline, CDR1 is MNHEY, CDR2 SVGAGI. CDR3 size: 16 residues. Trimming cost V 0 bases and J 3 bases; bases outside gene matches: 7. CDR3 amino acids: CASSYSMSGGGYEQYF. As DNA, the CDR3 is TGTGCCAGCAGTTACTCGATGTCCGGGGGGGGCTACGAGCAGTACTTC.

J is TRBJ2-3 and V is TRBV6-5, with D perhaps matching TRBD1 or TRBD2 (5 bases each). This CDR3 region has 15 residues. The germline V and J ends were trimmed by 5 bases and 3 bases, with 15 bases remaining between them. Germline CDR1 is MNHEY and CDR2 is SVGAGI. CDR3 amino acids: CASSRDGIGTDTQYF. The CDR3 DNA sequence: TGTGCCAGCAGTCGGGACGGGATTGGGACAGATACGCAGTATTTT.

This chain connects TRBV7-3 to TRBJ2-5; maybe TRBD1 (6 bases). This CDR3 is 13 amino acids long. V lost 0 bases and J lost 5, with 7 bases in between. Germline lookup yields CDR1 SGHTA and CDR2 FQGTGA. The CDR3 sequence is CASSLTQGETQYF. The CDR3, as DNA: TGTGCCAGCAGCTTAACGCAGGGGGAGACCCAGTACTTC.

This clone was detected once. J is TRBJ2-7 and V is TRBV28; 9 positions agree with TRBD1. After removal of 5 bases from V and 6 bases from J, the junction contained 8 bases not matched to a gene. This CDR3 spans 14 amino acids. Germline values: CDR1 MDHEN, CDR2 SYDVKM. The CDR3 coding sequence is TGTGCCAGCAGTCCATCCGGACAGGGGCGCGAGCAGTACTTC. It encodes CASSPSGQGREQYF.

This sequence joins TRBV6-5 and TRBJ2-1; maybe TRBD2 (6 bases). V lost 2 bases to trimming and J lost 9 bases, with 11 bases between them. Germline V gene lookup returns CDR1 MNHEY and CDR2 SVGAGI. There are 13 residues in the CDR3. The CDR3 protein is CASSYPTSTEQFF. The DNA for the CDR3 is TGTGCCAGCAGTTACCCTACTAGCACTGAGCAGTTCTTC.

The rearrangement uses TRBV28 and TRBJ2-1; a possible D gene is TRBD2 (5 bases). Per germline, CDR1 MDHEN and CDR2 SYDVKM. Trimming left V 5 bases short and J 1 base short, with 18 bases between. The CDR3 consists of 17 residues. CDR3 loop: CASSDPSGSSSYNEQFF. The CDR3 nucleotides are TGTGCCAGCAGTGATCCGAGTGGGAGCTCGTCCTACAATGAGCAGTTCTTC.